What follows is one TCR beta chain and its context. Its antigen is currently unknown. The data were taken from a study of OX40 agonist ivuxolimab in advanced cancers. Overall study context: Those enrolled were approximately 83% male, with a mean age of approximately 60 years and ages from roughly 20 to 90. Three partial responders included one hepatocellular carcinoma patient and two cutaneous melanoma patients.

The assay was immunoSEQ multiplex PCR, and TCRdb's table has in-frame clones only and misses some. The repertoire includes 56,000 or so clones, about 85% of them detected once, and approximately 4.8% sits in the top ten. Findings and caveats of the study: Some patients without response likewise showed low normalized clonal expansion.

Collection of blood occurred at baseline, at cycle 4 day 1, and at cycle 7 day 1. The germline V gene has CDR1 LNHDA and CDR2 SQIVND (reference sequence). The CDR3 has 14 amino acids. The germline V and J ends were trimmed by 5 bases and 1 base, with 11 bases remaining between them. This clonotype was obtained from an adult with an advanced solid tumor such as melanoma, head and neck, liver or kidney cancer. The chain couples TRBV19 to TRBJ2-5; D could derive from TRBD1 or TRBD2 (5 bases each). Sequencing used CD4+ or CD8+ T cells sorted from blood, obtained in a trial of the OX40 agonist ivuxolimab. The CDR3 sequence: CASSPGRTQETQYF. The CDR3 coding sequence is TGTGCCAGTAGTCCGGGACGGACCCAAGAGACCCAGTACTTC. The entire variable domain, with the rest obtained from reference TRBV19 and TRBJ2-5, is as follows: DGGITQSPKYLFRKEGQNVTLSCEQNLNHDAMYWYRQDPGQGLRLIYYSQIVNDFQKGDIAEGYSVSREKKESFPLTVTSAQKNPTAFYLCASSPGRTQETQYFGPGTRLLVL.